A single sample gave rise to the 23 T cell receptor beta chains below, sequenced in a study of cytotoxic CD8 clonotypes in ibrutinib-treated CLL. The table came from immunoSEQ multiplex PCR; TCRdb's copy has only in-frame clones and leaves some out. The sample contains 300,000 to 350,000 clones, roughly 85% of which appear only once. Sequenced material: PBMCs, taken before ibrutinib treatment. The receptors were sampled from a human donor with chronic lymphocytic leukemia.

The rearrangement uses TRBV4-2 and TRBJ2-5, with D perhaps matching TRBD2 (5 bases). The CDR3 spans 15 residues. Germline V lookup: CDR1 LGHNA, CDR2 YNFKEQ. With 2 bases removed from V and 1 base from J, the gap between germline ends came to 11 bases. In nucleotides, the CDR3 is TGTGCCAGCAGCCAACCATCTCGGGGCCAAGAGACCCAGTACTTC. Residues: CASSQPSRGQETQYF.

This sequence joins TRBV7-2 and TRBJ2-7; 8 bases line up with TRBD2. The CDR3 runs to 17 residues. In germline, CDR1 is SGHTA, CDR2 FQGNSA. With V trimmed by 0 bases and J by 0 bases, 7 bases remained unmatched. The DNA for the CDR3 is TGTGCCAGCAGCTTAGCTTGGGGTAGCGGGAACTCCTACGAGCAGTACTTC. Its translation is CASSLAWGSGNSYEQYF.

The J gene is TRBJ1-1, the V gene TRBV19, with D perhaps matching TRBD1 (6 bases). Germline loops: CDR1 LNHDA, CDR2 SQIVND (reference sequence). The CDR3 is 16 residues long. With 5 bases removed from V and 4 bases from J, the gap between germline ends came to 20 bases. The CDR3 here is CASSVGQQGLRTEAFF. The DNA for the CDR3 is TGTGCCAGTAGTGTCGGACAACAGGGATTGCGCACTGAAGCTTTCTTT.

The chain uses TRBV18 and TRBJ2-7; possibly TRBD1 for D (6 bases). The germline V gene encodes CDR1 KGHSH and CDR2 LQKENI. V was shortened by 2 bases and J by 5 bases, with 16 bases between the two germline ends. This CDR3 spans 15 amino acids. DNA for the CDR3: TGTGCCAGCTCACCATCCTTCGGCAGGGGCCACGAGCAGTACTTC. It yields the protein CASSPSFGRGHEQYF.

The chain employs TRBV5-1 and TRBJ1-1, with D uncertain. The CDR3 is made up of 13 amino acids. Trimming took off 2 bases at V and 4 bases at J, with 9 bases between the two ends. Germline V gene lookup returns CDR1 SGHRS and CDR2 YFSETQ. The CDR3 loop is CASSLAVSTEAFF. The CDR3 DNA is TGCGCCAGCAGCTTAGCAGTTAGCACTGAAGCTTTCTTT.

The chain employs TRBV20-1 and TRBJ2-1, with D unclear. V was shortened by 6 bases and J by 7 bases, with 7 bases between the two germline ends. Per the germline V gene, CDR1 is DFQATT and CDR2 is SNEGSKA (reference sequence). CDR3 size: 10 residues. The CDR3 loop reads CSAAFNEQFF. The CDR3 DNA follows: TGCAGTGCCGCATTTAATGAGCAGTTCTTC.

The gene calls are TRBV4-3 and TRBJ2-7, with D possibly matching TRBD1 (6 bases). Germline CDR1 and CDR2: LGHNA and YSLEER. Trimming left V 1 base short and J 2 bases short, with 12 bases between. The CDR3 has 15 residues. The CDR3 DNA is TGCGCCAGCAGCCAAGTTCCCGGGACACCCTACGAGCAGTACTTC. Protein: CASSQVPGTPYEQYF.

The gene calls are TRBV9 and TRBJ1-1, with D perhaps TRBD1 (6 bases). V was clipped by 0 bases and J by 7 bases, with 10 bases between them. Germline V gene lookup returns CDR1 SGDLS and CDR2 YYNGEE. This CDR3 has 13 residues. CDR3 residues: CASSVAGGGEAFF. The CDR3 DNA follows: TGTGCCAGCAGCGTAGCTGGGGGCGGTGAAGCTTTCTTT.

The chain employs TRBV6-1 and TRBJ2-3, with no clear D. V was clipped by 1 base and J by 4 bases, with 9 bases between them. The V gene's germline CDR1 is MNHNS and CDR2 SASEGT. The CDR3 consists of 14 residues. The CDR3 is CASSEVWIADTQYF. The CDR3, as DNA: TGTGCCAGCAGTGAAGTGTGGATCGCAGATACGCAGTATTTT.

There are many counts of this clone. The V and J genes are TRBV6-5 and TRBJ2-4; tentatively, D is TRBD2 (6 bases). This CDR3 is 13 amino acids long. From germline, CDR1 is MNHEY and CDR2 SVGAGI. V was pared by 6 bases and J by 11 bases, with 17 bases between. The CDR3 here is CASSLGRGFVQYF. CDR3 in DNA: TGTGCCAGCAGCCTCGGGAGAGGGTTTGTTCAGTACTTC.

This clone was seen a handful of times. One junction end does not reproduce the germline sequence, and a read error may be involved. The chain is built from TRBV28 and TRBJ1-3, with TRBD1 matching 12 bases. The CDR3 runs 17 residues. Germline CDR1 is MDHEN and CDR2 is SYDVKM. The CDR3 region has the DNA TGTGCCAGCAGATTATCCGTGGGGACAGGGGGCGGAAACACCATATATTTT. Its protein is CASRLSVGTGGGNTIYF.

CDR3 in DNA: TGCAGCGTTGAAGGGCAGGGTAACGACAATGAGCAGTTCTTC. Its protein is CSVEGQGNDNEQFF. The chain is built from TRBV29-1 and TRBJ2-1; possible D gene TRBD1, 5 bases. CDR3 size: 14 residues. The germline V and J ends were trimmed by 1 base and 5 bases, with 12 bases remaining between them. CDR1 and CDR2 from the germline V gene are SQVTM and ANQGSEA.

J is TRBJ2-6 and V is TRBV27; D remains unclear. This CDR3 comprises 18 residues. V was shortened by 10 bases and J by 5 bases, with 27 bases between the two germline ends. Looked up from germline, CDR1 is MNHEY and CDR2 is SMNVEV (reference sequence). In DNA form, the CDR3 reads TGTGCCAAGATAAAGACAAGTCCCATTATTACTCGGGCCAACGTCCTGACTTTC. Encoded protein: CAKIKTSPIITRANVLTF.

This clone was seen a few times. The chain uses TRBV29-1 and TRBJ1-1; D is perhaps TRBD1 (5 bases). Germline CDR1 and CDR2: SQVTM and ANQGSEA. Trimming removed 7 bases from V and 0 bases from J, with 12 bases in between. The CDR3 runs 13 residues. CDR3 loop: CSANKDMNTEAFF. The CDR3 DNA follows: TGCAGCGCCAACAAGGACATGAACACTGAAGCTTTCTTT.

V and J are TRBV7-9 and TRBJ2-7; D unclear. Germline V gene sequence: CDR1 SEHNR, CDR2 FQNEAQ (reference sequence). Trimming stripped 1 base from V and 0 bases from J, with 13 bases between. This CDR3 contains 16 residues. The CDR3 loop is CASSLGARSPSYEQYF. As DNA, the CDR3 is TGTGCCAGCAGCTTAGGCGCCAGGTCCCCCTCCTACGAGCAGTACTTC.

J is TRBJ2-3 and V is TRBV4-3; 9 bases fit TRBD2. Germline CDR1 LGHNA, CDR2 YSLEER. Trimming removed 2 bases from V and 3 bases from J; junction bases left unmatched: 6. The CDR3 has 16 amino acids. The CDR3 spells CASSQNSGRGTDTQYF. The CDR3 nucleotides are TGCGCCAGCAGCCAAAATAGCGGGAGAGGAACAGATACGCAGTATTTT.

About this clone: Mismatch with germline at one junction end may stem from a read error. V and J are TRBV20-1 and TRBJ1-1; 10 bases fit TRBD1. Germline V gene lookup returns CDR1 DFQATT and CDR2 SNEGSKA (reference sequence). This CDR3 contains 10 residues. In DNA, the CDR3 is TGTAGGACAGGGGGCACTGAAGCTTTCTTT. It translates to CRTGGTEAFF.

V and J are TRBV7-6 and TRBJ1-4; D remains unclear. The CDR3 is made up of 14 amino acids. V was shortened by 6 bases and J by 4 bases, with 12 bases between the two germline ends. Germline CDR1 SGHVS, CDR2 FNYEAQ. The DNA of the CDR3 is TGTGCCAGCAGACCCGGACGGAATAATGAAAAACTGTTTTTT. It translates to CASRPGRNNEKLFF.

The chain combines TRBV7-2 with TRBJ2-7, with 7 bases fitting TRBD1. CDR3 length: 15 residues. Germline V CDR1 and CDR2: SGHTA, FQGNSA. Unmatched junction bases numbered 13, after V lost 4 bases and J lost 7 bases. CDR3 sequence (DNA): TGTGCCAGCAGCTCGTACCCTAGACAGGGTTGGGAGCAGTACTTC. Encoded protein: CASSSYPRQGWEQYF.

V is TRBV9 and J is TRBJ2-3; the match to TRBD2 covers 13 bases. The junction had 10 bases not matched to a gene; V was cut back by 4 bases and J by 5 bases. CDR1 is SGDLS, CDR2 YYNGEE, per germline. This CDR3 contains 17 residues. CDR3 region: CASSRQGLAGAGDTQYF. The CDR3 region has the DNA TGTGCCAGCAGCCGTCAAGGACTAGCGGGAGCAGGAGATACGCAGTATTTT.

In this sample, this clone turned up once. The J gene is TRBJ2-5, the V gene TRBV11-2, with 15 positions matching TRBD2. Trimming cost V 5 bases and J 5 bases; bases outside gene matches: 6. The CDR3 sequence is 16 residues long. Germline-derived CDR1 and CDR2 are SGHAT and FQNNGV. The CDR3 loop reads CASSPGTSGRTETQYF. CDR3 nucleotide sequence: TGTGCCAGCAGCCCCGGGACTAGCGGGAGGACGGAGACCCAGTACTTC.

CDR3 in DNA: TGTGCCAGCTCACCACGGACAGGGGGATACAATGAGCAGTTCTTC. It yields the protein CASSPRTGGYNEQFF. The chain uses TRBV18 and TRBJ2-1, with 10 bases fitting TRBD1. CDR3 length: 15 residues. The germline V gene has CDR1 KGHSH and CDR2 LQKENI. The V and J ends lost 1 base and 4 bases, in that order; junction bases with no gene match: 1.

This chain connects TRBV4-1 to TRBJ2-3; D gene ambiguous. Germline lookup yields CDR1 MGHRA and CDR2 YSYEKL. The CDR3 has 13 residues. Between the trimmed V and J ends, which lost 5 bases and 5 bases, there was a span of 11 bases. The CDR3 coding sequence is TGCGCCAGCAGCGCTTCATGGGGAGATACGCAGTATTTT. Translating gives CASSASWGDTQYF.